Following are 25 T cell receptor beta chains from one sample sequenced in a study of blood T cells in healthy people across ages. A second PCR, run for about 7 to 11 cycles, used a sample-barcoded 5' primer plus a J-beta primer mix. MiXCR, run by TCRdb on the 5' RACE reads, gives a single entry per CDR3 protein. In the table there are 1.5 million or so distinct CDR3 sequences, about 40% of which are singletons. The sample taken for sequencing was blood. The receptors here all came from a woman between 18 and 29 years old in good health.

V usage is TRBV5-1 and J usage is TRBJ2-5, with 10 nucleotides matching TRBD1. With 7 bases clipped from V and 11 bases from J, the junction kept 14 bases outside the gene matches. This CDR3 has 14 amino acids. Germline V gene lookup returns CDR1 SGHRS and CDR2 YFSETQ. Written as DNA, the CDR3 is TGCGCCAGCGGGACAGGGGCGGGATCCTACAAGCAGTACTTC. Amino acids: CASGTGAGSYKQYF.

On this clonotype itself: At one end, the junction sequence differs from germline, possibly due to a read error. The chain has TRBV12-3 or TRBV12-4 and TRBJ2-3; D is undetermined. This CDR3 spans 12 amino acids. CDR3 DNA: TGTGCCAGCACTCCGTACACAGATACGCTGTATTTT. Translating gives CASTPYTDTLYF.

DNA of the CDR3: TGCAGTGCTAGAGATCTCATCCCGAGCTCCTACAATGAGCAGTTCTTC. It encodes CSARDLIPSSYNEQFF. The chain is built from TRBV20-1 and TRBJ2-1; D is unclear. This CDR3 is 16 amino acids long. Trimming left V 0 bases short and J 0 bases short, with 12 bases between. The germline gives CDR1 DFQATT, CDR2 SNEGSKA (reference sequence).

The chain uses TRBV11-1 and TRBJ2-6, with 9 bases identical to TRBD1. This CDR3 has 17 amino acids. Unmatched junction bases numbered 3, after V lost 1 base and J lost 2 bases. Germline values: CDR1 SGHAT, CDR2 FQDESV (reference sequence). CDR3 sequence (DNA): TGTGCCAGCAGCTTAGAGGGGACAGGGACTGGGGCCAACGTCCTGACTTTC. As protein: CASSLEGTGTGANVLTF.

The chain couples TRBV6-5 to TRBJ2-6; D is perhaps TRBD2 (5 bases). The CDR3 has 17 residues. The V gene lost 6 bases and the J gene lost 0 bases, with 15 bases spanning the gap. CDR1 is MNHEY, CDR2 SVGAGI, per germline. CDR3 coding DNA: TGTGCCAGCAGATTATGGAGGAGTAGCTCTGGGGCCAACGTCCTGACTTTC. This translates into CASRLWRSSSGANVLTF.

This clonotype was detected a few times. The chain employs TRBV6-4 and TRBJ2-3, with TRBD2 matching over 9 bases. In germline, CDR1 is MRHNA, CDR2 SNTAGT. V lost 5 bases and J lost 6; bases outside the gene matches: 6. There are 14 residues in the CDR3. The CDR3 reads CASSKAGGSDTQYF. CDR3 DNA: TGTGCCAGCAGTAAAGCGGGAGGCAGCGATACGCAGTATTTT.

The chain recombines TRBV7-9 with TRBJ2-1; 8 nucleotides line up with TRBD2. Germline lookup yields CDR1 SEHNR and CDR2 FQNEAQ (reference sequence). V gave up 1 base and J gave up 4 bases; unmatched junction bases: 12. The CDR3 loop spans 18 amino acids. The CDR3, as DNA: TGTGCCAGCAGCTTAGGGCTAGCGGGCGCGGACCCTTACAATGAGCAGTTCTTC. This sequence encodes CASSLGLAGADPYNEQFF. The full variable domain, completed using reference TRBV7-9 and TRBJ2-1, is DTGVSQNPRHKITKRGQNVTFRCDPISEHNRLYWYRQTLGQGPEFLTYFQNEAQLEKSRLLSDRFSAERPKGSFSTLEIQRTEQGDSAMYLCASSLGLAGADPYNEQFFGPGTRLTVL.

The CDR3 DNA reads as TGTGCCAGCAGTGAAGGGTATTTAAATCTAGATACGCAGTATTTT. Translating gives CASSEGYLNLDTQYF. The gene calls are TRBV6-1 and TRBJ2-3; D unresolved. The CDR3 has 15 residues. Germline V gene sequence: CDR1 MNHNS, CDR2 SASEGT. Trimming cost V 1 base and J 5 bases, with 13 bases left between them.

This clonotype was counted only a few times. The chain is built from TRBV20-1 and TRBJ2-1; TRBD2 matches 15 bases. Per germline, CDR1 DFQATT and CDR2 SNEGSKA (reference sequence). There are 17 residues in the CDR3. The V gene end was trimmed by 4 bases and the J gene end by 4 bases; junction bases not matched to a gene: 8. DNA for the CDR3: TGCAGTGCTATGGGACTAGCGGGAGGTCCCCATTACAATGAGCAGTTCTTC. Amino acids: CSAMGLAGGPHYNEQFF.

The V and J genes are TRBV12-3 or TRBV12-4 and TRBJ2-1; no firm D call. Deletions cut 6 bases from V and 6 bases from J, with 6 bases between. The CDR3 is 11 residues long. The CDR3 DNA is TGTGCCAGCAGCTATGCCAATGAGCAGTTCTTC. Translated, it gives CASSYANEQFF.

This chain connects TRBV20-1 to TRBJ2-3, with 9 positions matching TRBD1. This CDR3 region has 14 residues. The germline CDR1 and CDR2 sequences are DFQATT and SNEGSKA (reference sequence). Trimming cost V 3 bases and J 5 bases; bases outside gene matches: 6. CDR3 region: CSASWDRERDTQYF. CDR3 in DNA: TGCAGTGCTAGCTGGGACAGGGAGAGAGATACGCAGTATTTT.

This clonotype was seen a handful of times. The genes are TRBV2 and TRBJ2-4; either TRBD1 or TRBD2 may fit D (6 bases each). The last part of the DNA fits TRBJ2-7 better; the J call may be wrong. The length of the CDR3 is 15 residues. Per the germline V gene, CDR1 is SNHLY and CDR2 is FYNNEI. The CDR3, as DNA: TGTGCCAGCAGTGTGGGGATCGGGGGCGTCTACGAGCAGTACTTC. Translating it yields CASSVGIGGVYEQYF.

The chain employs TRBV12-3 or TRBV12-4 and TRBJ2-2; TRBD2 agrees at 7 bases. V lost 8 bases, J lost 6 bases, and 6 bases stayed unmatched. The CDR3 is 13 residues long. CDR3 in DNA: TGTGCCAGCGGTAACCGGGAGGCCGGGGAGCTGTTTTTT. This gives the protein CASGNREAGELFF.

This clonotype was counted a few times. V and J are TRBV29-1 and TRBJ2-3; D call uncertain. The germline CDR1 and CDR2 sequences are SQVTM and ANQGSEA. This CDR3 has 14 amino acids. Trimming shortened V by 3 bases and J by 2 bases, and 12 bases separated the two germline ends. In DNA, the CDR3 is TGCAGCGTTGAGGGCTACCCTCCCACAGATACGCAGTATTTT. It codes for CSVEGYPPTDTQYF.

The chain uses TRBV5-6 and TRBJ2-4; D is uncertain. CDR1 is SGHDT and CDR2 is YYEEEE in the germline V gene. The V gene lost 1 base and the J gene lost 0 bases, with 5 bases spanning the gap. This CDR3 has 14 residues. CDR3 nucleotides: TGTGCCAGCAGCTTGATAGTAGCCAAAAACATTCAGTACTTC. This encodes CASSLIVAKNIQYF.

This clonotype was seen repeatedly, ten times or more. The chain has TRBV5-1 and TRBJ2-7; D is undetermined. Trimming removed 2 bases at V and 1 base at J, with 13 bases between. The germline V gene encodes CDR1 SGHRS and CDR2 YFSETQ. The CDR3 loop spans 15 amino acids. CDR3 in amino acids: CASSFLGDTSYEQYF. DNA for the CDR3: TGCGCCAGCAGCTTCCTCGGCGACACATCCTACGAGCAGTACTTC.

The chain links TRBV2 to TRBJ2-5; perhaps TRBD1 as D (7 bases). CDR1 SNHLY and CDR2 FYNNEI come from the germline V gene. V was clipped by 6 bases and J by 5 bases, with 22 bases between them. The CDR3 consists of 16 residues. CDR3 in amino acids: CASSEMGGGGGETQYF. DNA of the CDR3: TGTGCCAGCAGCGAGATGGGAGGAGGGGGCGGTGAGACCCAGTACTTC.

This clonotype was detected only a few times. The J gene is TRBJ1-6, the V gene TRBV6-1; 8 bases align to TRBD1. With 6 bases clipped from V and 4 bases from J, the junction kept 11 bases outside the gene matches. The CDR3 has 17 amino acids. Germline V lookup: CDR1 MNHNS, CDR2 SASEGT. The CDR3 bases are TGTGCCAGCAGGCCGCAGGGGGCTTATTCGTATAATTCACCCCTCCACTTT. As protein: CASRPQGAYSYNSPLHF.

The chain's CDR3 is CAISEWSAGGVMYYGYTF. The CDR3 nucleotides are TGTGCCATCAGTGAGTGGTCCGCAGGGGGCGTGATGTACTATGGCTACACCTTC. The V and J genes are TRBV10-3 and TRBJ1-2; 8 bases agree with TRBD1. Trimming removed 1 base from V and 3 bases from J; junction bases left unmatched: 13. The CDR3 totals 18 residues. CDR1 ENHRY and CDR2 SYGVKD come from the germline V gene.

V gene TRBV7-2 combines with J gene TRBJ1-3; unclear D gene. This CDR3 has 16 amino acids. The germline CDR1 and CDR2 sequences are SGHTA and FQGNSA. The V end lost 0 bases, the J end lost 2 bases, and 11 bases lay between the germline ends. CDR3 residues: CASSLADTSAGNTIYF. DNA of the CDR3: TGTGCCAGCAGCTTAGCTGACACGTCCGCTGGAAACACCATATATTTT.

This clonotype was seen only a few times. This chain uses TRBV29-1 with TRBJ1-2, with D unresolved. From germline, CDR1 is SQVTM and CDR2 ANQGSEA. The CDR3 consists of 12 residues. The V end was cut by 8 bases, the J end by 0 bases, with 10 bases between. The CDR3 DNA reads as TGCAGCTCCGGGGAGTCTAACTATGGCTACACCTTC. Protein: CSSGESNYGYTF.

The chain combines TRBV12-3 or TRBV12-4 with TRBJ2-1; D is unresolved. V lost 5 bases, J lost 13 bases, and 21 bases lay in between. This CDR3 comprises 14 residues. The CDR3 is CASSRTQNQETQFF. The CDR3 DNA is TGTGCCAGCAGTCGAACACAAAACCAAGAGACCCAGTTCTTC.

V usage is TRBV6-6 and J usage is TRBJ1-1; no clear D. The CDR3 is 11 residues long. Trimming removed 0 bases from V and 11 bases from J, with 7 bases in between. Germline CDR1 and CDR2: MNHNY and SVGAGI (reference sequence). The CDR3 reads CASSYSRVAFF. Here the CDR3 DNA reads TGTGCCAGCAGTTACTCCCGGGTGGCTTTCTTT.

This clonotype was found a few times. This rearrangement joins TRBV7-9 to TRBJ2-5; 9 bases line up with TRBD1. Matching the DNA end better, TRBJ2-7 makes the J call doubtful. The germline CDR1 and CDR2 sequences are SEHNR and FQNEAQ (reference sequence). The CDR3 totals 15 residues. This CDR3 reads CASSFGTGWFDEQYF. The CDR3 DNA reads TGTGCCAGCAGCTTCGGGACAGGGTGGTTCGACGAGCAGTACTTC.

As regards this clonotype: Compared with germline, one end of the junction differs, possibly owing to a read error. This chain connects TRBV20-1 to TRBJ2-1, with TRBD2 matching 8 bases. Germline loops: CDR1 DFQATT, CDR2 SNEGSKA (reference sequence). The CDR3 is 17 residues long. CDR3 coding DNA: TGCAGTGCTAGAGATAGTCTAGCGGGCACCTCCTACAATGAGCGGTACTTC. It yields the protein CSARDSLAGTSYNERYF.